At least ten counts were recorded for the clone carrying this T cell receptor (beta chain). The antigen remains unidentified. Unmatched junction bases numbered 3, after V lost 7 bases and J lost 3 bases. CDR3 length equals 12 residues. In germline, CDR1 is DFQATT, CDR2 SNEGSKA (reference sequence). This sample was included in a study of metastatic and nonmetastatic thyroid tumors. Across the whole study: Across blood and tumor or nodule tissue, repertoires from malignant and benign thyroid patients were compared with one another.

In the study's own analysis: A classifier of distant metastasis in papillary thyroid cancer was built from CDR3 differences (across clinicopathological groups). TCRdb recomputed clones from the PCR reads via MiXCR. In this record, the V and J calls reflect TCRdb's handling and not the investigators' own analysis. Here the sample spans some 83,000 clones, around 12% being singletons. Regarding the study as a whole: Relative to benign nodules, malignant thyroid tumors were reportedly characterized by significantly elevated TCR beta diversity in blood and tumor.

All patients were untreated before thyroid surgery. Sequencing input: tumor tissue. The receptor was isolated from a female donor with papillary thyroid cancer or a benign thyroid nodule (not recorded which). Some clones in this sample may be carry-over from other donors' samples. The chain links TRBV20-1 to TRBJ2-5, with 9 bases that match TRBD2. This CDR3 is CSGLADKETQYF. For the CDR3, the DNA is TGCAGTGGACTAGCGGACAAAGAGACCCAGTACTTC.